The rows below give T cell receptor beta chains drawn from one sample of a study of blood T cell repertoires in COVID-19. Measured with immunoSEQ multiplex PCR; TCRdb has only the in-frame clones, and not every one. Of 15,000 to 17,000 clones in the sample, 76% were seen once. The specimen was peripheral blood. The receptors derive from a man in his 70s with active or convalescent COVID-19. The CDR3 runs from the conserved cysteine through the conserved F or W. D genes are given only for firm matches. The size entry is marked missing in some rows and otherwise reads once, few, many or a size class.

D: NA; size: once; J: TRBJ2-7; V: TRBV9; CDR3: CASSVAHSLGEQYF; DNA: TGTGCCAGCAGCGTAGCTCACAGCCTTGGAGAGCAGTACTTC
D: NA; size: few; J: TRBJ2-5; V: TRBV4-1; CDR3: CASSQGNWQETQYF; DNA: TGCGCCAGCAGCCAAGGTAACTGGCAAGAGACCCAGTACTTC
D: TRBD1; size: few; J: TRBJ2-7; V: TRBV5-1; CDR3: CASSRDSHSYEQYF; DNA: TGCGCCAGCAGCCGGGACAGCCACTCCTACGAGCAGTACTTC
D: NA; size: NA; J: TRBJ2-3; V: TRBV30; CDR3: CAWSVRGATDTQYF; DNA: TGTGCCTGGAGTGTACGGGGGGCCACAGATACGCAGTATTTT
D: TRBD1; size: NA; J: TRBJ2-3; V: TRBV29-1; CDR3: CSVDKGAADTQYF; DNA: TGCAGCGTTGACAAGGGGGCAGCAGATACGCAGTATTTT
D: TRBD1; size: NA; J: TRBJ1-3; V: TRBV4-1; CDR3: CASSQVGTVNSGNTIYF; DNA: TGCGCCAGCAGCCAAGTCGGGACAGTAAACTCTGGAAACACCATATATTTT
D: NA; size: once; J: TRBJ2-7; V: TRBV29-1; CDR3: CSVAGGGRDEQYF; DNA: TGCAGCGTTGCCGGGGGAGGCAGGGACGAGCAGTACTTC
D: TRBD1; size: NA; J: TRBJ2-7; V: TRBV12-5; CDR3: CASGLGTGSSYEQYF; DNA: TGTGCTAGTGGTTTGGGGACAGGGAGCTCCTACGAGCAGTACTTC
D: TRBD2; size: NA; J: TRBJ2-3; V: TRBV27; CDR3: CAIIPHVAGGGADTQYF; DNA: TGTGCCATTATCCCACACGTGGCGGGAGGTGGCGCAGATACGCAGTATTTT
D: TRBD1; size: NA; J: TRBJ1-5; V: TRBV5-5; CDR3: CASSLGTGALQPQHF; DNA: TGTGCCAGCAGCTTGGGGACAGGAGCTTTGCAGCCCCAGCATTTT
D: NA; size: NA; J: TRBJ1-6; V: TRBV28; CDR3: CASIRYSSYNSPLHF; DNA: TGTGCCAGCATAAGATACAGCTCCTATAATTCACCCCTCCACTTT
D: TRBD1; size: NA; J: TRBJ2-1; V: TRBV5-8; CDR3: CASIFRDRGYNEQFF; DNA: TGTGCCAGCATCTTCCGGGACAGGGGTTACAATGAGCAGTTCTTC
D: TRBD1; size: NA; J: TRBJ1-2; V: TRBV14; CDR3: CASSQGPGTGYGYTF; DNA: TGTGCCAGCAGCCAAGGACCCGGGACAGGCTATGGCTACACCTTC
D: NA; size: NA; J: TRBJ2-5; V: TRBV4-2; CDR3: CASSQDEGAKETQYF; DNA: TGTGCCAGCAGCCAAGATGAGGGAGCAAAAGAGACCCAGTACTTC
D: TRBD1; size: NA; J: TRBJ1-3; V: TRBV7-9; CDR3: CASGQGDTIYF; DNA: TGTGCCAGCGGACAGGGGGACACCATATATTTT
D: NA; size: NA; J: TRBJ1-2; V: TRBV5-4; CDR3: CASSYLQGGYGYTF; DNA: TGTGCCAGCAGCTACCTCCAGGGTGGCTATGGCTACACCTTC
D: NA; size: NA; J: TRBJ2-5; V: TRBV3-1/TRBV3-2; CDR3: CASSQGRTYEGTQYF; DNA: TGTGCCAGCAGCCAAGGGAGGACCTACGAGGGGACCCAGTACTTC
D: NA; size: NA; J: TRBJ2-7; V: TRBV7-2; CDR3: CASSVGAFRGEQYF; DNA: TGTGCCAGCAGCGTCGGTGCTTTTCGGGGGGAGCAGTACTTC
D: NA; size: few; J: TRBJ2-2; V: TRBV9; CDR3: CASSGRDATGELFF; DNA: TGTGCCAGCAGCGGCCGGGATGCAACCGGGGAGCTGTTTTTT
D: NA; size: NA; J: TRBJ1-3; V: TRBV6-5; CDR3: CASSSTGSSGNTIYF; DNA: TGTGCCAGCAGTTCAACCGGGAGCTCTGGAAACACCATATATTTT
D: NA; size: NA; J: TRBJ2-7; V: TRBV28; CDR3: CASSVTGPYEQYF; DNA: TGTGCCAGCAGCGTTACAGGACCCTACGAGCAGTACTTC
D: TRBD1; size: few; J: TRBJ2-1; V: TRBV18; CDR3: CASSPGAGGGEQFF; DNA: TGTGCCAGCTCACCTGGGGCAGGGGGCGGTGAGCAGTTCTTC
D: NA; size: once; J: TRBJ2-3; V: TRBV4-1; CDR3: CASSQTGLADTQYF; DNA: TGCGCCAGCAGCCAAACGGGTCTTGCAGATACGCAGTATTTT
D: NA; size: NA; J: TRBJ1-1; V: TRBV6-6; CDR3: CASSPGEAAEAFF; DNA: TGTGCCAGCAGCCCCGGTGAGGCCGCGGAAGCTTTCTTT
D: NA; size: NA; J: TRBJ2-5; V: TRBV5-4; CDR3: CASSRARGGKETQYF; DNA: TGTGCCAGCAGTCGGGCCCGAGGGGGAAAAGAGACCCAGTACTTC
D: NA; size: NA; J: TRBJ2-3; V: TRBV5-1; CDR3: CASSTTGTTTDTQYF; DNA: TGCGCCAGCAGCACTACAGGAACCACCACAGATACGCAGTATTTT
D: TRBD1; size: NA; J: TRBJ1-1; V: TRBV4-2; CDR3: CASSQWTGAGTEAFF; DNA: TGTGCCAGCAGCCAGTGGACAGGGGCTGGCACTGAAGCTTTCTTT
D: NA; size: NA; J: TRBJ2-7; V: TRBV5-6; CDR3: CASSLDTGAYEQYF; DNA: TGTGCCAGCAGCTTGGATACGGGGGCCTACGAGCAGTACTTC
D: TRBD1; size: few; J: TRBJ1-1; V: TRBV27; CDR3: CASSSALTGGGTEAFF; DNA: TGTGCCAGCAGTTCCGCCCTGACAGGGGGCGGAACTGAAGCTTTCTTT
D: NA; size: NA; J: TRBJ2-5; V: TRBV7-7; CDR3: CASSPDSSSGTQYF; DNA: TGTGCTAGCAGCCCCGACTCTTCCTCTGGGACCCAGTACTTC
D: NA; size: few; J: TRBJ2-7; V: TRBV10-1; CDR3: CASSAEAFSYEQYF; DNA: TGCGCCAGCAGTGCCGAGGCCTTCTCCTACGAGCAGTACTTC
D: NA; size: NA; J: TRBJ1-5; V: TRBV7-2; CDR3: CAIGGAHPDQPQHF; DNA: TGTGCCATCGGGGGGGCACATCCCGATCAGCCCCAGCATTTT
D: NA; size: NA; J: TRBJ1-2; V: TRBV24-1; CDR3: CATSDLNSYGYTF; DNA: TGTGCCACCAGTGATTTAAACAGCTATGGCTACACCTTC
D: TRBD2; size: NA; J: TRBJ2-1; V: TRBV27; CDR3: CASGPSGNSYNEQFF; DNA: TGTGCCAGCGGCCCTAGCGGGAACTCCTACAATGAGCAGTTCTTC
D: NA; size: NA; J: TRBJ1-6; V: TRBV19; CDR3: CASSIDGKPYNSPLHF; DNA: TGTGCCAGTAGTATAGACGGGAAGCCCTATAATTCACCCCTCCACTTT
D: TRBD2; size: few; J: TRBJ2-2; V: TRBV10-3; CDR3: CAISESPSGTGELFF; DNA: TGTGCCATCAGTGAGTCGCCTAGCGGAACCGGGGAGCTGTTTTTT
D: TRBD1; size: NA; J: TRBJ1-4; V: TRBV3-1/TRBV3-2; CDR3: CASSLGAGGGWSEKLFF; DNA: TGTGCCAGCAGCCTTGGGGCAGGGGGCGGATGGAGTGAAAAACTGTTTTTT
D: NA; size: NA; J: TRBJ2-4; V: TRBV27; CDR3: CASSLGWGRAKNIQYF; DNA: TGTGCCAGCAGTTTAGGGTGGGGCAGAGCCAAAAACATTCAGTACTTC
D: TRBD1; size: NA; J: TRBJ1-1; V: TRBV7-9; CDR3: CASSSDVDRGGTEAFF; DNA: TGTGCCAGCAGCTCCGACGTCGACAGGGGCGGCACTGAAGCTTTCTTT
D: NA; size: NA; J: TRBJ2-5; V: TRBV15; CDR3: CATSKHLKETQYF; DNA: TGTGCCACCAGTAAACACCTTAAAGAGACCCAGTACTTC
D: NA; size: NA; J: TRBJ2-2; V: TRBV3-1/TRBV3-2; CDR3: CASSPTRPGMTGELFF; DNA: TGTGCCAGCAGCCCTACGAGGCCCGGAATGACCGGGGAGCTGTTTTTT
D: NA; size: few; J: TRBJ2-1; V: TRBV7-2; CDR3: CASSFMASQGNEQFF; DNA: TGTGCCAGCAGCTTCATGGCTAGCCAAGGGAATGAGCAGTTCTTC
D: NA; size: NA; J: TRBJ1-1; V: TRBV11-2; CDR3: CASSLGGLGRDTEAFF; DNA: TGTGCCAGCAGCTTAGGGGGGTTAGGGAGGGACACTGAAGCTTTCTTT
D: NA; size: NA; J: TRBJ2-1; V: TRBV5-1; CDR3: CASSQLLTSYNEQFF; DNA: TGCGCCAGCAGCCAGCTCCTCACTAGTTACAATGAGCAGTTCTTC
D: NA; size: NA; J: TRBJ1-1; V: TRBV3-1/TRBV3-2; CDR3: CASSQDTQRAFF; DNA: TGTGCCAGCAGCCAAGATACCCAGAGGGCTTTCTTT
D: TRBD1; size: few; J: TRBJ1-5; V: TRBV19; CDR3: CASSPGTGWAQPQHF; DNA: TGTGCCAGTAGTCCTGGGACAGGGTGGGCTCAGCCCCAGCATTTT
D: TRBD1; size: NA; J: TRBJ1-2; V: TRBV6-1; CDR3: CASAGQGSYGYTF; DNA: TGTGCCAGCGCCGGACAGGGGAGCTATGGCTACACCTTC
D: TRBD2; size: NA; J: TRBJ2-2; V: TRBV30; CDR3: CAWSATSYNTGELFF; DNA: TGTGCCTGGAGTGCGACTAGCTATAACACCGGGGAGCTGTTTTTT
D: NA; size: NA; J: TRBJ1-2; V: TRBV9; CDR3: CASSVGRGARGYTF; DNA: TGTGCCAGCAGCGTAGGCCGGGGGGCGAGGGGCTACACCTTC
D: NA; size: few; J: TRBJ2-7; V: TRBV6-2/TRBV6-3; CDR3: CASSLRGGYEQYF; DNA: TGTGCCAGCAGCCTCCGAGGGGGCTACGAGCAGTACTTC
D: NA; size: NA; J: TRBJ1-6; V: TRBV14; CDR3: CASRQVDNSPLHF; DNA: TGTGCCAGCAGACAGGTCGATAATTCACCCCTCCACTTT
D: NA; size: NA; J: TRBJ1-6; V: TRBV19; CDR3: CASSIGGRQALTLHF; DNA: TGTGCCAGTAGTATCGGGGGTCGACAAGCCTTAACCCTCCACTTT
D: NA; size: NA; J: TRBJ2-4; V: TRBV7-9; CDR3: CASSPLGQPQTANIQYF; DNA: TGTGCCAGCAGCCCGCTTGGACAGCCCCAAACGGCCAACATTCAGTACTTC
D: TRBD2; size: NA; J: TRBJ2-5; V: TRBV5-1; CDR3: CASSPGTSGEETQYF; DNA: TGCGCCAGCAGCCCTGGGACTAGCGGCGAAGAGACCCAGTACTTC
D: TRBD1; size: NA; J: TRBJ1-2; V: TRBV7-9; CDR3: CASSRQGIDGYTF; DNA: TGTGCCAGCAGCCGACAGGGGATCGATGGCTACACCTTC
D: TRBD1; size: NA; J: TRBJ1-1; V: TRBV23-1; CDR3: CASSQSADRADTEAFF; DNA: TGCGCCAGCAGTCAATCAGCGGACAGGGCTGACACTGAAGCTTTCTTT
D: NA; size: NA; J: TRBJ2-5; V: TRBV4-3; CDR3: CASSPGVGETQYF; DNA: TGCGCCAGCAGCCCGGGGGTGGGAGAGACCCAGTACTTC
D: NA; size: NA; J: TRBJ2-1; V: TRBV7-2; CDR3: CASMTPWGDEQFF; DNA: TGTGCCAGCATGACGCCCTGGGGGGATGAGCAGTTCTTC
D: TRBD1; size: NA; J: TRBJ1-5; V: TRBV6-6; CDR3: CASHTGTGTNQPQHF; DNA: TGTGCCAGCCACACCGGGACAGGGACCAATCAGCCCCAGCATTTT